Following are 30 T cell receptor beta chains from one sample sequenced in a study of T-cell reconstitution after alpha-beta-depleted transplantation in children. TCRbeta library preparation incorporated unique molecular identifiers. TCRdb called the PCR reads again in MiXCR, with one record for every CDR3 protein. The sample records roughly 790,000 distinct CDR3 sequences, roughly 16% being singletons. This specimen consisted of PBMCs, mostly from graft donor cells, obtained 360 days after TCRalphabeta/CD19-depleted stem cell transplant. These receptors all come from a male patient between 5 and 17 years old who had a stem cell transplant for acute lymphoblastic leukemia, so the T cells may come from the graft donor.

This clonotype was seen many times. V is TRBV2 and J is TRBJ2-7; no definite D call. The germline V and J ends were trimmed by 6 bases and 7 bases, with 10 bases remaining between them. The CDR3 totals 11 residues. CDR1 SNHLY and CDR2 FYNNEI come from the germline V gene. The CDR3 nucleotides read TGTGCCAGCAGGAACCTGGGGGAGCAGTACTTC. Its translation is CASRNLGEQYF.

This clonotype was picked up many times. CDR3 residues: CASSPYRNMNTEAFF. DNA for the CDR3: TGTGCCAGCAGCCCGTACAGAAACATGAACACTGAAGCTTTCTTT. The V call is TRBV3-1, the J call TRBJ1-1; D is unclear. The CDR3 consists of 15 residues. In germline, CDR1 is LGHDT, CDR2 YNNKEL (reference sequence). V gave up 4 bases and J gave up 0 bases, with 12 bases separating them.

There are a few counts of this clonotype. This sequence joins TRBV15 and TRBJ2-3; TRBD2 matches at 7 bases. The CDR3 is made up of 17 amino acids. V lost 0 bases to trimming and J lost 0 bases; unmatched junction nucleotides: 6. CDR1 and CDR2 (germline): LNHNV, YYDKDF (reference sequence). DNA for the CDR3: TGTGCCACCAGCAGAGATCTGAGCGGGGAAAGCACAGATACGCAGTATTTT. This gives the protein CATSRDLSGESTDTQYF. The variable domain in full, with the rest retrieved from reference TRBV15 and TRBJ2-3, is DAMVIQNPRYQVTQFGKPVTLSCSQTLNHNVMYWYQQKSSQAPKLLFHYYDKDFNNEADTPDNFQSRRPNTSFCFLDIRSPGLGDTAMYLCATSRDLSGESTDTQYFGPGTRLTVL.

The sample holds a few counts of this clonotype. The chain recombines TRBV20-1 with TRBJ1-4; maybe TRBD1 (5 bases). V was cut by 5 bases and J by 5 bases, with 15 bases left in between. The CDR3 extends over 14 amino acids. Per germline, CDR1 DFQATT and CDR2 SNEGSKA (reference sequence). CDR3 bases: TGCAGTGCTGTTCCCGGGGGATACAATGAAAAACTGTTTTTT. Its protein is CSAVPGGYNEKLFF.

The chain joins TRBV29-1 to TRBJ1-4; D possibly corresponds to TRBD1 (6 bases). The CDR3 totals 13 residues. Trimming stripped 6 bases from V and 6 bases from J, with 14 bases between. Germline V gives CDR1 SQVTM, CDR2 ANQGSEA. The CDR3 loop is CSVERGGDEKLFF. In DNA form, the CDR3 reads TGCAGCGTGGAACGAGGGGGGGATGAAAAACTGTTTTTT.

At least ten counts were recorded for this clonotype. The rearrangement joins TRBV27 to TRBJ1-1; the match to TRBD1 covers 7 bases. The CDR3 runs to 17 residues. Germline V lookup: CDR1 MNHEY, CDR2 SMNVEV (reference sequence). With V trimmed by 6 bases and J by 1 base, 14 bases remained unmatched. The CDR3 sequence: CASRRGQGPSWNTEAFF. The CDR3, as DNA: TGTGCCAGCAGAAGGGGGCAGGGGCCCTCTTGGAACACTGAAGCTTTCTTT.

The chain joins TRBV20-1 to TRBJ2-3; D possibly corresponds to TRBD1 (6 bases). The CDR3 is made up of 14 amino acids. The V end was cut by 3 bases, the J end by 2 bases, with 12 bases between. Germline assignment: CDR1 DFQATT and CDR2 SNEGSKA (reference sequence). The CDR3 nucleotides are TGCAGTGCTAGCGAGGGGGTTTACACAGATACGCAGTATTTT. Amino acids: CSASEGVYTDTQYF.

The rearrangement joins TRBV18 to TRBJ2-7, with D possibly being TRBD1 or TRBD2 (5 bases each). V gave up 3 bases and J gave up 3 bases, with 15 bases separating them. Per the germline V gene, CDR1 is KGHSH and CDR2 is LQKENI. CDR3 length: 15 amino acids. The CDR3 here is CASSPNSGRVYEQYF. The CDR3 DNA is TGTGCCAGCTCACCGAATTCGGGACGAGTCTACGAGCAGTACTTC.

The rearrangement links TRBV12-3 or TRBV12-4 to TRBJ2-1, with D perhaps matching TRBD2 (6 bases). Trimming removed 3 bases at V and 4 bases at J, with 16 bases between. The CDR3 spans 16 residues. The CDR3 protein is CASSFLARGTYNEQFF. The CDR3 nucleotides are TGTGCCAGCAGTTTCCTAGCTCGCGGGACTTACAATGAGCAGTTCTTC.

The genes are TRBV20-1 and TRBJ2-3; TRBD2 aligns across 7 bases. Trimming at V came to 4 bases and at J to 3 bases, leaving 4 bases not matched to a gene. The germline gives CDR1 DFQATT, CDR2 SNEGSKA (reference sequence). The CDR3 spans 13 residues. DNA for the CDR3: TGCAGTGCTATTGGGCGGGAGACAGATACGCAGTATTTT. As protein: CSAIGRETDTQYF.

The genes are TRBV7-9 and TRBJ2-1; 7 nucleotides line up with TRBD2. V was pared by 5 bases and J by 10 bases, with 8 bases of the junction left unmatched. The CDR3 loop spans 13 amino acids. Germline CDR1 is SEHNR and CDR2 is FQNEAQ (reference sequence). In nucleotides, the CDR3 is TGTGCCAGCAGCCCTACTAGCGACGACGAGCAGTTCTTC. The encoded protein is CASSPTSDDEQFF.

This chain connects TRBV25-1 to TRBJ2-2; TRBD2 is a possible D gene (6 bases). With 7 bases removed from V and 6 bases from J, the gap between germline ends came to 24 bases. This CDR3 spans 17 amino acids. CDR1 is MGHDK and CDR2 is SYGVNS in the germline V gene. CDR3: CASTPSRERHPPGELFF. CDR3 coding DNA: TGTGCCAGCACTCCCTCACGGGAGAGACACCCCCCCGGGGAGCTGTTTTTT. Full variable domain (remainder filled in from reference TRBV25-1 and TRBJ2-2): EADIYQTPRYLVIGTGKKITLECSQTMGHDKMYWYQQDPGMELHLIHYSYGVNSTEKGDLSSESTVSRIRTEHFPLTLESARPSHTSQYLCASTPSRERHPPGELFFGEGSRLTVL.

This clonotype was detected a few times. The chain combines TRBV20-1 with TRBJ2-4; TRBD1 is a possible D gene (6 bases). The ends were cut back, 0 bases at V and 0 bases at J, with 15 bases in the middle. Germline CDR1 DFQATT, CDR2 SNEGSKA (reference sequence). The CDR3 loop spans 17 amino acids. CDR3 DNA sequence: TGCAGTGCTAGAGACCGAGTGGGACATCTAGCCAAAAACATTCAGTACTTC. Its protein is CSARDRVGHLAKNIQYF.

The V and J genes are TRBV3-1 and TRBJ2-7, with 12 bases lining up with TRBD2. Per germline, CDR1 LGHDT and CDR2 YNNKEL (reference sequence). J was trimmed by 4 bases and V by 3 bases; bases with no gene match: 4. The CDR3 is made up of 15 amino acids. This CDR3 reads CASSHGLAGRYEQYF. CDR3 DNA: TGTGCCAGCAGCCACGGACTAGCGGGAAGGTACGAGCAGTACTTC.

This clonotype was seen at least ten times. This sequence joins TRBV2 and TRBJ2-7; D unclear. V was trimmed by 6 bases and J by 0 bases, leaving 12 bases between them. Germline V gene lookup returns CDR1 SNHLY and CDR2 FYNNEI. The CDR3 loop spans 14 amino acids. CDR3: CASRPLGTSYEQYF. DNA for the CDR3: TGTGCCAGCAGGCCGCTGGGAACCTCCTACGAGCAGTACTTC.

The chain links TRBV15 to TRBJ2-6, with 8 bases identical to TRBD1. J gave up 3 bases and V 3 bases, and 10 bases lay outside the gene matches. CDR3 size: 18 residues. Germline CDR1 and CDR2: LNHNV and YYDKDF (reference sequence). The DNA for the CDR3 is TGTGCCACCAGCAGCCCCGGGGCAGGGGGCCTTGGGGCCAACGTCCTGACTTTC. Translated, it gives CATSSPGAGGLGANVLTF.

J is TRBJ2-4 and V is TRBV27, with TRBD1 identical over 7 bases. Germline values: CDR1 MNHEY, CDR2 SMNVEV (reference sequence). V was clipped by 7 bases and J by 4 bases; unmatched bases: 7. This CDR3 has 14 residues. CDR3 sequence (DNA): TGTGCCAGCACTCACAGGGGTCCTAAAAACATTCAGTACTTC. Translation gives CASTHRGPKNIQYF.

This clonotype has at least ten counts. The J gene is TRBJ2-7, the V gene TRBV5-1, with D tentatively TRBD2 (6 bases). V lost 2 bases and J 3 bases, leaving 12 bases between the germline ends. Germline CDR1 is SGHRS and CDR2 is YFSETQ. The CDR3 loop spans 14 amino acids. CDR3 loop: CASSLLRDFYEQYF. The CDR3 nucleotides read TGCGCCAGCAGCTTACTGCGGGACTTCTACGAGCAGTACTTC. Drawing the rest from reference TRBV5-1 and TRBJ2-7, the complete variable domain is KAGVTQTPRYLIKTRGQQVTLSCSPISGHRSVSWYQQTPGQGLQFLFEYFSETQRNKGNFPGRFSGRQFSNSRSEMNVSTLELGDSALYLCASSLLRDFYEQYFGPGTRLTVT.

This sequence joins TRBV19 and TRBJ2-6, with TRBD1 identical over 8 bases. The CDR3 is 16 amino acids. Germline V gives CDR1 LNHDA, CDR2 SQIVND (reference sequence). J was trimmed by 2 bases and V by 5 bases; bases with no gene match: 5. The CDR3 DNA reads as TGTGCCAGTAGTCCGCGGGACAGGACTGGGGCCAACGTCCTGACTTTC. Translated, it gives CASSPRDRTGANVLTF.

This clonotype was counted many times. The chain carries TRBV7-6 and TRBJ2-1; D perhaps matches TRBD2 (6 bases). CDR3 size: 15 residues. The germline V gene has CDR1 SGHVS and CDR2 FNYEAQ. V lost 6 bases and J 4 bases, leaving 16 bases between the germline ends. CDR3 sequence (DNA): TGTGCCAGCAGTCCCTTGGGAGGCGCATACAATGAGCAGTTCTTC. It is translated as CASSPLGGAYNEQFF.

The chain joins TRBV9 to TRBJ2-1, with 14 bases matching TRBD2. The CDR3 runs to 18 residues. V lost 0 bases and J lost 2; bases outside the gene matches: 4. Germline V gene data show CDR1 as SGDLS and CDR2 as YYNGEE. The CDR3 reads CASSVGTSGRFPYNEQFF. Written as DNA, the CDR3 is TGTGCCAGCAGCGTAGGGACTAGCGGGAGGTTCCCCTACAATGAGCAGTTCTTC.

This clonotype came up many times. Written as DNA, the CDR3 is TGTGCCAGCAGCCAAGTTACTAGCACAGATACGCAGTATTTT. Protein: CASSQVTSTDTQYF. The chain employs TRBV3-1 and TRBJ2-3; D not resolved. The CDR3 spans 14 residues. Germline CDR1 LGHDT, CDR2 YNNKEL (reference sequence). Trimming shortened V by 1 base and J by 0 bases, and 5 bases separated the two germline ends.

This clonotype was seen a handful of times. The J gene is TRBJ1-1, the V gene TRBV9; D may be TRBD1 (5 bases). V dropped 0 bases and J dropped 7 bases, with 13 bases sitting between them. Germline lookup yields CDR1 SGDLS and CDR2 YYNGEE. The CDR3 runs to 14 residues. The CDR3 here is CASSVESGRGEAFF. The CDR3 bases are TGTGCCAGCAGCGTAGAATCAGGGCGGGGTGAAGCTTTCTTT.

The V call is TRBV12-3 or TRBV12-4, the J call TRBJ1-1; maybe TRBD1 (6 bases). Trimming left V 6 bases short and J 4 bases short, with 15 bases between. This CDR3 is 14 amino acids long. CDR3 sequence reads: CASREGRTVTEAFF. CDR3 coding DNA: TGTGCCAGCAGAGAGGGGAGGACAGTCACTGAAGCTTTCTTT.

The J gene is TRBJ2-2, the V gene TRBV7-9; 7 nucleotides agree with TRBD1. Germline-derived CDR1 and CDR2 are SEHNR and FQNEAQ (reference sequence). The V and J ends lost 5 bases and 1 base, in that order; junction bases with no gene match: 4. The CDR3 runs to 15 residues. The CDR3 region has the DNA TGTGCCAGCAGCCCACAGGGGTGGAACACCGGGGAGCTGTTTTTT. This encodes CASSPQGWNTGELFF.

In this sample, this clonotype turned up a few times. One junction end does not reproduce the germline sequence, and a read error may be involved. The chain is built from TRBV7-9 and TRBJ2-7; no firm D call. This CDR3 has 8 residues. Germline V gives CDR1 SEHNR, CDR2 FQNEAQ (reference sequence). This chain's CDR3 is CASSFKDF. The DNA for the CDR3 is TGTGCCAGCAGCTTTAAAGACTTC.

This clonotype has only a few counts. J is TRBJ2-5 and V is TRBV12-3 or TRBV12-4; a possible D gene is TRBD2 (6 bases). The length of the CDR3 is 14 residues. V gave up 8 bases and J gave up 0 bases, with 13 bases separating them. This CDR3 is CASGRWEDQETQYF. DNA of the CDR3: TGTGCCAGCGGCCGGTGGGAGGACCAAGAGACCCAGTACTTC.

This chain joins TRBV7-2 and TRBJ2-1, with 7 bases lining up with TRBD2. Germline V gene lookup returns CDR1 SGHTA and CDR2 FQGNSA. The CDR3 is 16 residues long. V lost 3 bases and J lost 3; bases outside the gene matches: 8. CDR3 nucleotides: TGTGCCAGCAGCTTTGGGGTGGGACTATTCTACAATGAGCAGTTCTTC. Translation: CASSFGVGLFYNEQFF.

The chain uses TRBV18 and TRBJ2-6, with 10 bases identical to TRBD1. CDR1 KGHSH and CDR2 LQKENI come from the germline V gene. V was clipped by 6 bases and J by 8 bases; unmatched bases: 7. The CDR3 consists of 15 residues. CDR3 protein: CASSGQGVRTNVLTF. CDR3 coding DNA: TGTGCCAGCTCTGGACAGGGGGTTCGGACCAACGTCCTGACTTTC.

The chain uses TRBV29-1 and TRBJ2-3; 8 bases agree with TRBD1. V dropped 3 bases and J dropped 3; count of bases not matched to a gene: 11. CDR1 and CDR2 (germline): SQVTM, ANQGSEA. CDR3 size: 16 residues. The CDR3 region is CSVDPPGTGITDTQYF. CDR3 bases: TGCAGCGTTGATCCCCCCGGGACAGGAATTACAGATACGCAGTATTTT.